This paragraph reports one T cell receptor beta chain. Extracted RNA was reverse transcribed into cDNA, the sequencing template. This table comes from immunoSEQ multiplex PCR, and its TCRdb copy is limited to in-frame clones, with some not included. Of 110,000 or so clones in the sample, roughly two fifths are singletons; the top ten hold 3% to 3.5%. This sample was taken from a study of CD8+ T cells in alopecia areata. CDR1 and CDR2 from the germline V gene are MDHEN and SYDVKM. The CDR3 consists of 15 residues. V lost 2 bases and J lost 1, with 9 bases in between. The sequencing sample was made of CD4+ T cells sorted from blood. The rearrangement uses TRBV28 and TRBJ2-4, with a possible D match to TRBD2 (5 bases). The source is a human donor with alopecia areata. This chain's CDR3 is CASSLPGGAKNIQYF. Here the CDR3 DNA reads TGTGCCAGCAGTTTACCTGGCGGGGCCAAAAACATTCAGTACTTC.